The 17 T cell receptor beta chains reported below all come from one sample, sequenced in a study of control samples from healthy donors and cancer patients. Assay: immunoSEQ multiplex PCR; the TCRdb copy retains only in-frame clones and omits some. Among about 120,000 clones listed, roughly 92% were seen once. Sequencing was performed on blood. These TCRs come from a man aged 25 to 45 in good health.

The chain links TRBV10-3 to TRBJ2-3, with a weak D call TRBD2 (6 bases). V lost 9 bases and J 1 base, leaving 17 bases between the germline ends. This CDR3 has 15 amino acids. The V gene's germline CDR1 is ENHRY and CDR2 SYGVKD. The CDR3 DNA is TGTGCCATAAAATCTAGCGATTGGGGCACAGATACGCAGTATTTT. Protein sequence: CAIKSSDWGTDTQYF.

The chain combines TRBV7-2 with TRBJ1-1, with 9 bases matching TRBD1. The CDR3 consists of 15 residues. The germline gives CDR1 SGHTA, CDR2 FQGNSA. The V gene end was trimmed by 0 bases and the J gene end by 3 bases; junction bases not matched to a gene: 2. The CDR3 DNA reads TGTGCCAGCAGCTTAGCAGGGACAGGGTACACTGAAGCTTTCTTT. Its protein product is CASSLAGTGYTEAFF.

The rearrangement links TRBV10-2 to TRBJ1-3; weak D call: TRBD1 (5 bases). CDR3 length equals 16 residues. CDR1 WSHSY and CDR2 SAAADI come from the germline V gene. Trimming took 5 bases from V and 3 from J, leaving 17 bases between them. The CDR3 sequence is CASSSFYGTYGNTIYF. CDR3 in DNA: TGCGCCAGCAGTTCCTTCTACGGGACTTATGGAAACACCATATATTTT.

The V call is TRBV6-5, the J call TRBJ2-2, with unresolved D. V lost 3 bases and J 6 bases, leaving 5 bases between the germline ends. The germline V gene encodes CDR1 MNHEY and CDR2 SVGAGI. The CDR3 covers 12 residues. In DNA, the CDR3 is TGTGCCAGCAGTTATTGGGCCGGGGAGCTGTTTTTT. Translation: CASSYWAGELFF.

This chain connects TRBV30 to TRBJ2-5; D is possibly TRBD2 (5 bases). V lost 4 bases and J 1 base, leaving 25 bases between the germline ends. CDR3 length equals 18 residues. CDR1 and CDR2 (germline): GTSNPN, SVGIG (reference sequence). This CDR3 is CAWKVFRIQKTIQETQYF. The CDR3 region has the DNA TGTGCCTGGAAAGTATTTAGGATTCAGAAGACTATCCAAGAGACCCAGTACTTC.

The CDR3 reads CASSPLPSGGIQYF. Here the CDR3 DNA reads TGTGCCAGCAGCCCCCTACCTAGCGGGGGGATCCAGTACTTC. This chain joins TRBV11-2 and TRBJ2-5; TRBD2 matches 11 bases. V was pared by 5 bases and J by 10 bases, with 9 bases of the junction left unmatched. Germline values: CDR1 SGHAT, CDR2 FQNNGV. The CDR3 covers 14 residues. The full variable domain, rest sourced from reference TRBV11-2 and TRBJ2-5, is EAGVAQSPRYKIIEKRQSVAFWCNPISGHATLYWYQQILGQGPKLLIQFQNNGVVDDSQLPKDRFSAERLKGVDSTLKIQPAKLEDSAVYLCASSPLPSGGIQYFGPGTRLLVL.

The chain employs TRBV7-2 and TRBJ1-2; TRBD1 matches 7 bases. The V gene's germline CDR1 is SGHTA and CDR2 FQGNSA. This CDR3 region has 15 residues. The V and J ends lost 5 bases and 2 bases, in that order; junction bases with no gene match: 8. For the CDR3, the DNA is TGTGCCAGCAGCCCAGACAGGGATCCCAACTATGGCTACACCTTC. This codes for CASSPDRDPNYGYTF.

The gene calls are TRBV28 and TRBJ2-7; D not certain. Trimming took 5 bases from V and 6 from J, leaving 11 bases between them. CDR1 is MDHEN and CDR2 is SYDVKM in the germline V gene. The CDR3 has 12 residues. The CDR3 is CASSTLVTEQYF. CDR3 coding DNA: TGTGCCAGCAGTACTTTAGTTACCGAGCAGTACTTC.

This sequence joins TRBV27 and TRBJ1-1, with a tentative D call TRBD1 (6 bases). Germline V gene sequence: CDR1 MNHEY, CDR2 SMNVEV (reference sequence). This CDR3 region has 15 residues. V was shortened by 4 bases and J by 9 bases, with 21 bases between the two germline ends. The CDR3 here is CASSSHGTIGEQAFF. The CDR3 DNA reads as TGTGCCAGCAGTTCCCACGGGACAATCGGAGAGCAAGCTTTCTTT.

The chain couples TRBV9 to TRBJ2-3, with 8 bases that match TRBD2. The CDR3 has 15 residues. V trimming: 4 bases; J trimming: 3 bases; junction bases outside the gene matches: 7. Germline V gene sequence: CDR1 SGDLS, CDR2 YYNGEE. The CDR3: CASSNRGGTTDTQYF. DNA of the CDR3: TGTGCCAGCAGCAATCGGGGGGGAACGACAGATACGCAGTATTTT.

Only one count was recorded for this clone. The chain has TRBV7-9 and TRBJ2-3; D is uncertain. The germline CDR1 and CDR2 sequences are SEHNR and FQNEAQ (reference sequence). This CDR3 contains 15 residues. Trimming removed 1 base at V and 6 bases at J, with 14 bases between. The CDR3 sequence is CASSLVVGFLDTQYF. The CDR3 DNA reads as TGTGCCAGCAGCTTAGTAGTGGGTTTTCTGGATACGCAGTATTTT.

The chain links TRBV28 to TRBJ1-2; the match to TRBD1 covers 9 bases. V trimming: 10 bases; J trimming: 8 bases; junction bases outside the gene matches: 11. Germline lookup yields CDR1 MDHEN and CDR2 SYDVKM. This CDR3 contains 13 residues. CDR3 nucleotide sequence: TGTGCCATATCGCCGGGACAGGGTTACGGCTACACCTTC. This encodes CAISPGQGYGYTF.

V usage is TRBV5-4 and J usage is TRBJ2-6; unclear D gene. Per the germline V gene, CDR1 is SGHNT and CDR2 is YYREEE (reference sequence). CDR3 length equals 14 residues. Trimming stripped 4 bases from V and 0 bases from J, with 5 bases between. In nucleotides, the CDR3 is TGTGCCAGCAGCCCTAGCTCTGGGGCCAACGTCCTGACTTTC. As protein: CASSPSSGANVLTF.

The rearrangement joins TRBV24-1 to TRBJ1-2; 10 bases agree with TRBD1. V was pared by 2 bases and J by 5 bases, with 1 base of the junction left unmatched. Germline V gene sequence: CDR1 KGHDR, CDR2 SFDVKD. CDR3 size: 14 residues. The CDR3 is CATSDWDRGYGYTF. CDR3 DNA: TGTGCCACCAGTGATTGGGACAGGGGATATGGCTACACCTTC.

The rearrangement links TRBV6-5 to TRBJ1-2, with D hard to call. The CDR3 has 13 amino acids. The germline gives CDR1 MNHEY, CDR2 SVGAGI. Trimming removed 8 bases at V and 3 bases at J, with 13 bases between. The CDR3 DNA sequence: TGTGCCAGCTCCCAGGACCCATACTATGGCTACACCTTC. It specifies CASSQDPYYGYTF.

This clone was seen a single time. The V call is TRBV9, the J call TRBJ1-1, with a possible D match to TRBD1 (6 bases). The CDR3 loop spans 16 amino acids. Germline loops: CDR1 SGDLS, CDR2 YYNGEE. Between the trimmed V and J ends, which lost 0 bases and 5 bases, there was a span of 17 bases. This chain's CDR3 is CASSVVPGGPETEAFF. CDR3 nucleotides: TGTGCCAGCAGCGTAGTACCCGGGGGGCCTGAGACTGAAGCTTTCTTT.

The chain uses TRBV30 and TRBJ1-5, with 8 bases identical to TRBD1. The germline CDR1 and CDR2 sequences are GTSNPN and SVGIG (reference sequence). The J segment lost 4 bases and the V segment lost 3 bases, leaving 2 bases of the junction unmatched. The CDR3 consists of 13 residues. The CDR3 sequence is CAWRGQGNQPQHF. The CDR3 region has the DNA TGTGCCTGGAGAGGACAGGGAAATCAGCCCCAGCATTTT.